This T cell receptor beta chain emerged from a study of T-cell reconstitution after alpha-beta-depleted transplantation in children. Whole-study results and caveats: Reportedly, alpha-beta T cells present about two months post-transplant originated from several hundred expanded clones of graft origin. Counts and diversity of T cells one year after transplant came mostly from newly produced T cells.

The V gene's germline CDR1 is SGHRS and CDR2 YFSETQ. V lost 3 bases, J lost 2 bases, and 7 bases stayed unmatched. The CDR3 runs 15 residues. Preparation of the TCRbeta library involved a method that used unique molecular identifiers. TCRdb reprocessed the PCR reads with MiXCR, giving one entry per CDR3 protein. The table has around 600,000 distinct CDR3 sequences, under 25% seen once. In regard to this clonotype: The antigen is unknown.

This chain connects TRBV5-1 to TRBJ2-5, with TRBD2 identical over 7 bases. The origin of this receptor is a boy in the first two years of life who had a stem cell transplant for acute myeloid leukemia, so the T cells may come from the graft donor. The starting material was PBMCs, mostly from graft donor cells, obtained 360 days after TCRalphabeta/CD19-depleted stem cell transplant. As DNA, the CDR3 is TGCGCCAGCAGCTCTGCATCTAGCGGACAAGAGACCCAGTACTTC. The encoded protein is CASSSASSGQETQYF.